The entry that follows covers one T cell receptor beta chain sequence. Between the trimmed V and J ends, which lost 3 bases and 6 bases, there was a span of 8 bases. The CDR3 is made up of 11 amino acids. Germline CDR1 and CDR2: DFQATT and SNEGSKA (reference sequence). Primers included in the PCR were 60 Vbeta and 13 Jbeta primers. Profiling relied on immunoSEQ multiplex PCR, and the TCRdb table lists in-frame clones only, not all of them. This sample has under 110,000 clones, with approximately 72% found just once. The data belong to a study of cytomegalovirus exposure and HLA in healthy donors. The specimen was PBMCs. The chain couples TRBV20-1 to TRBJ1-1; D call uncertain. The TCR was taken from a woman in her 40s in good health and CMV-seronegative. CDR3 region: CSARYLAEAFF. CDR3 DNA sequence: TGCAGTGCTAGGTACCTAGCTGAAGCTTTCTTT.